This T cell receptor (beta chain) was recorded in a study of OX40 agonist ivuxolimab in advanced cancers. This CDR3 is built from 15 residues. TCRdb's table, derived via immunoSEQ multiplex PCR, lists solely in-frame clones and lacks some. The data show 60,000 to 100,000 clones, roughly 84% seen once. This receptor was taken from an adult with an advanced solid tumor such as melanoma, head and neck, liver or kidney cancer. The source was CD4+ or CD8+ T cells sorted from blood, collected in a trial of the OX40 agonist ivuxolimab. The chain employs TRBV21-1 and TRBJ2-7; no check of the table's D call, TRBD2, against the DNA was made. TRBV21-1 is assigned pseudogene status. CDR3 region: CASHEKSGRAYEQYF. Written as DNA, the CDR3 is TGTGCCAGCCATGAGAAAAGCGGGAGGGCCTACGAGCAGTACTTC.